This TCR beta chain was retrieved from a study of shared clonotypes between healthy human individuals. Overall study results and limits: A generally larger estimated richness was seen in naive subsets than in memory subsets. How much donors shared clonotypes was expected to be affected by sequencing depth. Inspection by rarefaction showed sorted-subset sequencing to be incomplete despite large depth.

This clone has only a few counts. Its antigen is as yet unknown. Naivety among CD8 cells was defined by CD45RO negativity and positive CCR7 selection, thereby excluding terminally differentiated effector memory CD45RA+ cells. CDR3 length: 14 residues. Trimming shortened V by 3 bases and J by 1 base, and 9 bases separated the two germline ends. Germline V CDR1 and CDR2: SNHLY, FYNNEI. Deep-level assay runs were performed. Measured with immunoSEQ multiplex PCR; TCRdb has only the in-frame clones, and not every one. This table has about 2.1 million clones, just under 95% appearing once. The chain joins TRBV2 to TRBJ1-1; no clear D gene. The specimen was naive CD8+ T cells from PBMCs. The origin of this receptor is a man younger than 30 in good health. Some clones in this sample may be carry-over from other donors' samples. In DNA form, the CDR3 reads TGTGCCAGCAGTGAGTCGATTAGGAACACTGAAGCTTTCTTT. This encodes CASSESIRNTEAFF.